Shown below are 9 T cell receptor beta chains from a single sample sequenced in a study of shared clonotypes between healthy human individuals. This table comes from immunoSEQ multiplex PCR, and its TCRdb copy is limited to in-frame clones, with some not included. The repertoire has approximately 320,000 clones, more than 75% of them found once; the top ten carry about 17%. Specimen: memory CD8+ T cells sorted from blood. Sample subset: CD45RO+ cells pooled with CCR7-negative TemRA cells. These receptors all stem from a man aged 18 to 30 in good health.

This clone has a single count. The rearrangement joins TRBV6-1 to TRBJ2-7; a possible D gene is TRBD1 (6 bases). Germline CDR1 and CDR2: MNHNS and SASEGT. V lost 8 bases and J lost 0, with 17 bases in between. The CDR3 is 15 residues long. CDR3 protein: CASQETGDFSYEQYF. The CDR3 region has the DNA TGTGCCAGCCAAGAGACAGGAGATTTCTCCTACGAGCAGTACTTC.

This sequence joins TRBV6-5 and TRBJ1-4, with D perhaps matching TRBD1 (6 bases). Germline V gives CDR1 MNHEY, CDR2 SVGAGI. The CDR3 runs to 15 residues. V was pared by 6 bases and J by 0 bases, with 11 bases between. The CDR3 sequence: CASSIRQATNEKLFF. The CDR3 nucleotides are TGTGCCAGCAGCATCCGACAGGCAACTAATGAAAAACTGTTTTTT.

CDR3: CASSLRGNTYNEQFF. The CDR3 DNA is TGTGCCAGCAGCTTGAGGGGTAACACCTACAATGAGCAGTTCTTC. This sequence joins TRBV5-4 and TRBJ2-1; maybe TRBD1 (5 bases). The CDR3 sequence is 15 residues long. CDR1 and CDR2 from the germline V gene are SGHNT and YYREEE (reference sequence). V was clipped by 1 base and J by 2 bases, with 10 bases between them. The full variable domain, completed using reference TRBV5-4 and TRBJ2-1, is ETGVTQSPTHLIKTRGQQVTLRCSSQSGHNTVSWYQQALGQGPQFIFQYYREEENGRGNFPPRFSGLQFPNYSSELNVNALELDDSALYLCASSLRGNTYNEQFFGPGTRLTVL.

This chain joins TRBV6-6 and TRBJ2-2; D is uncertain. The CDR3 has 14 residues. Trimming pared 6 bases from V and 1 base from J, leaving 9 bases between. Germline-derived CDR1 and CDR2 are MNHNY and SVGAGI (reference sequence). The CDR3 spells CASRRGRNTGELFF. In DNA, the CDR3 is TGTGCCAGCAGACGAGGACGGAACACCGGGGAGCTGTTTTTT.

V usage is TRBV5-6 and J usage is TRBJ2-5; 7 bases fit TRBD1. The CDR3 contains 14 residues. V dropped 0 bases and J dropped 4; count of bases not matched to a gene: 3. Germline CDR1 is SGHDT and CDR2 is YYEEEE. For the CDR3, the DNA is TGTGCCAGCAGCTTGGTGGGGACAGCAGAGACCCAGTACTTC. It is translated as CASSLVGTAETQYF.

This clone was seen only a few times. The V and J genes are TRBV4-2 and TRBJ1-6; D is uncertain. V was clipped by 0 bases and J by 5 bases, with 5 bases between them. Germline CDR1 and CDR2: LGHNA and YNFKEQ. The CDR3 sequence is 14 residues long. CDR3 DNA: TGTGCCAGCAGCCAAGACCAGGATAATTCACCCCTCCACTTT. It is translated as CASSQDQDNSPLHF.

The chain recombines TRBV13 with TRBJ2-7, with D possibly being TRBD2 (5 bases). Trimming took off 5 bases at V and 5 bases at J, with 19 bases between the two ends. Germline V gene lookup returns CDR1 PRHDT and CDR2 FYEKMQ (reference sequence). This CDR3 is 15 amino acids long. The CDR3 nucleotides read TGTGCCAGCAGCCCGCGAGGGATACTAGACCACGAGCAGTACTTC. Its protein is CASSPRGILDHEQYF.

CDR3 in DNA: TGCGCCAGCAGCTGGGGACAGGGTCGAGTTGGGCAAGAGACCCAGTACTTC. Protein product: CASSWGQGRVGQETQYF. The chain uses TRBV5-1 and TRBJ2-5; 9 bases align to TRBD1. The CDR3 spans 17 residues. CDR1 is SGHRS and CDR2 is YFSETQ in the germline V gene. Trimming removed 3 bases from V and 2 bases from J; junction bases left unmatched: 11.

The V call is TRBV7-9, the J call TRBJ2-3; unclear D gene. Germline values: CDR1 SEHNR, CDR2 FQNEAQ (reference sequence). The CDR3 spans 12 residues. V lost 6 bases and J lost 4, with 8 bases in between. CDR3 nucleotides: TGTGCCAGCAGTAATAGGGCAGATACGCAGTATTTT. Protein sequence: CASSNRADTQYF. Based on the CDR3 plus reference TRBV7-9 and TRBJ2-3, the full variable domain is DTGVSQNPRHKITKRGQNVTFRCDPISEHNRLYWYRQTLGQGPEFLTYFQNEAQLEKSRLLSDRFSAERPKGSFSTLEIQRTEQGDSAMYLCASSNRADTQYFGPGTRLTVL.